This passage covers 10 T cell receptor beta chains from one sample sequenced in a study of blood T cell repertoires in COVID-19. The table came from immunoSEQ multiplex PCR; TCRdb's copy has only in-frame clones and leaves some out. The table records a few hundred thousand clones, about 90% of them present only once. Sequenced: PBMCs or T cells enriched from blood (not recorded which). These receptors were collected from a human donor in a cohort exposed to, infected with or recovered from COVID-19 (not recorded which). The donor label of this sample is uncertain.

This chain links TRBV5-6 with TRBJ2-5; 7 nucleotides align to TRBD1. Germline assignment: CDR1 SGHDT and CDR2 YYEEEE. This CDR3 contains 14 residues. J lost 3 bases, V lost 1 base, and 3 bases had no gene match. CDR3 nucleotides: TGTGCCAGCAGCTTGACCGGGACAGAAGAGACCCAGTACTTC. The encoded protein is CASSLTGTEETQYF.

The chain is built from TRBV5-1 and TRBJ2-7, with D tentatively TRBD2 (5 bases). The CDR3 runs 15 residues. From germline, CDR1 is SGHRS and CDR2 YFSETQ. Trimming took 3 bases from V and 5 from J, leaving 18 bases between them. The chain's CDR3 is CASSSEDRGIDEQYF. CDR3 coding DNA: TGCGCCAGCAGCTCGGAGGATCGGGGAATCGACGAGCAGTACTTC. Full variable domain (missing parts from reference TRBV5-1 and TRBJ2-7): KAGVTQTPRYLIKTRGQQVTLSCSPISGHRSVSWYQQTPGQGLQFLFEYFSETQRNKGNFPGRFSGRQFSNSRSEMNVSTLELGDSALYLCASSSEDRGIDEQYFGPGTRLTVT.

The chain recombines TRBV9 with TRBJ2-1; TRBD1 matches at 9 bases. The V gene end was trimmed by 3 bases and the J gene end by 7 bases; junction bases not matched to a gene: 5. This CDR3 contains 14 residues. The germline V gene has CDR1 SGDLS and CDR2 YYNGEE. The CDR3 DNA is TGTGCCAGCAGCGCCCCGGGACAGGGAAATGAGCAGTTCTTC. This gives the protein CASSAPGQGNEQFF. The full variable domain, with the rest looked up from reference TRBV9 and TRBJ2-1, is DSGVTQTPKHLITATGQRVTLRCSPRSGDLSVYWYQQSLDQGLQFLIQYYNGEERAKGNILERFSAQQFPDLHSELNLSSLELGDSALYFCASSAPGQGNEQFFGPGTRLTVL.

This clone was seen just once. The chain links TRBV19 to TRBJ2-7, with TRBD1 identical over 7 bases. The CDR3 length is 15 residues. Per the germline V gene, CDR1 is LNHDA and CDR2 is SQIVND (reference sequence). Trimming cost V 2 bases and J 3 bases; bases outside gene matches: 7. The CDR3 region is CASSIRQGKNYEQYF. In DNA, the CDR3 is TGTGCCAGTAGTATACGACAGGGAAAGAACTACGAGCAGTACTTC. Full variable domain (missing parts from reference TRBV19 and TRBJ2-7): DGGITQSPKYLFRKEGQNVTLSCEQNLNHDAMYWYRQDPGQGLRLIYYSQIVNDFQKGDIAEGYSVSREKKESFPLTVTSAQKNPTAFYLCASSIRQGKNYEQYFGPGTRLTVT.

The genes are TRBV18 and TRBJ2-7; weak D call: TRBD1 (6 bases). This CDR3 comprises 14 residues. V lost 3 bases and J 3 bases, leaving 12 bases between the germline ends. The germline gives CDR1 KGHSH, CDR2 LQKENI. The CDR3 DNA reads TGTGCCAGCTCACCTCGTGGGACACTCTACGAGCAGTACTTC. Protein: CASSPRGTLYEQYF.

The CDR3 spells CASGQGSHEQYF. The CDR3 bases are TGTGCTAGCGGACAGGGGAGTCACGAGCAGTACTTC. V is TRBV12-5 and J is TRBJ2-7; TRBD1 matches 9 bases. Germline V gene sequence: CDR1 LGHNT, CDR2 FRNRAP. The CDR3 has 12 amino acids. V trimming: 9 bases; J trimming: 5 bases; junction bases outside the gene matches: 5.

The rearrangement links TRBV5-1 to TRBJ1-3; D unclear. Between the trimmed V and J ends, which lost 0 bases and 6 bases, there was a span of 10 bases. CDR3 size: 14 residues. Germline assignment: CDR1 SGHRS and CDR2 YFSETQ. CDR3 loop: CASSLEQNQNTIYF. DNA for the CDR3: TGCGCCAGCAGCTTGGAACAGAACCAAAACACCATATATTTT.

The chain links TRBV18 to TRBJ2-7; 11 nucleotides line up with TRBD1. V lost 5 bases, J lost 6 bases, and 6 bases stayed unmatched. From germline, CDR1 is KGHSH and CDR2 LQKENI. The CDR3 sequence is 14 residues long. The CDR3 spells CASSSGTGGTEQYF. The DNA for the CDR3 is TGTGCCAGCTCATCCGGGACAGGGGGAACCGAGCAGTACTTC.

This clone occurred a few times. V is TRBV10-2 and J is TRBJ2-1, with a weak D call TRBD2 (6 bases). Germline-derived CDR1 and CDR2 are WSHSY and SAAADI. This CDR3 spans 14 amino acids. V lost 8 bases to trimming and J lost 0 bases, with 11 bases between them. For the CDR3, the DNA is TGCGCCAGCGGGACTCTCAGCTCCTACAATGAGCAGTTCTTC. It yields the protein CASGTLSSYNEQFF.

CDR3 in amino acids: CAWSPGQGTGGELFF. Written as DNA, the CDR3 is TGTGCCTGGAGTCCAGGACAGGGGACGGGCGGGGAGCTGTTTTTT. This chain links TRBV30 with TRBJ2-2, with 9 bases that match TRBD1. With V trimmed by 2 bases and J by 7 bases, 8 bases remained unmatched. The CDR3 is 15 residues long. The germline V gene has CDR1 GTSNPN and CDR2 SVGIG (reference sequence).